These T cell receptor beta chains were read from a single sample in a study of blood T cell repertoires in COVID-19. Sequencing used immunoSEQ multiplex PCR; TCRdb keeps in-frame clones, though not all of them. The table lists about 230,000 clones, around 84% of them singletons, with around 10% in the top ten. The sample consisted of peripheral blood. The receptors come from a man aged 50 to 59 with COVID-19, enrolled during active disease. CDR3s include the opening cysteine and the closing phenylalanine or tryptophan. Fields, in order: V gene, clone size, D gene, J gene, CDR3 protein, CDR3 DNA. A D gene is named only where the DNA matches it firmly. Expanded clones get a size class; other rows say once, few or many, or leave the size out.

TRBV19	NA	NA	TRBJ2-7	CASSIGRGPPYEQYF	TGTGCCAGTAGTATTGGCAGGGGTCCCCCCTACGAGCAGTACTTC
TRBV30	NA	NA	TRBJ2-1	CACSRYNEQFF	TGTGCCTGCTCTAGATACAATGAGCAGTTCTTC
TRBV25-1	NA	TRBD1	TRBJ2-7	CASSGYRGYEQYF	TGTGCCAGCAGTGGGTACAGGGGTTACGAGCAGTACTTC
TRBV10-1	NA	TRBD1	TRBJ1-2	CASSEPGTVDGYTF	TGCGCCAGCAGTGAGCCGGGGACAGTCGATGGCTACACCTTC
TRBV7-2	NA	TRBD1	TRBJ1-2	CASSYWRDRGNYGYTF	TGTGCCAGCAGCTACTGGAGGGACAGGGGAAACTATGGCTACACCTTC
TRBV5-1	few	NA	TRBJ1-1	CASLLEVGTEAFF	TGCGCCAGCCTCCTTGAGGTCGGCACTGAAGCTTTCTTT
TRBV7-3	NA	TRBD1	TRBJ1-1	CASSLKPGDRRGRIMNTEAFF	TGTGCCAGCAGCTTAAAACCGGGGGACAGGAGGGGACGGATCATGAACACTGAAGCTTTCTTT
TRBV6-5	NA	NA	TRBJ1-4	CASSYSHSSNEKLFF	TGTGCCAGCAGTTACTCCCACAGTTCTAATGAAAAACTGTTTTTT
TRBV3-1/TRBV3-2	NA	NA	TRBJ1-2	CASSQEAGSYGYTF	TGTGCCAGCAGCCAAGAGGCAGGTTCCTATGGCTACACCTTC
TRBV7-3	NA	NA	TRBJ2-7	CASSLDYSYEQYF	TGTGCCAGCAGCTTGGACTACTCCTACGAGCAGTACTTC
TRBV28	few	TRBD2	TRBJ2-1	CASSVKRAAGERDEQFF	TGTGCCAGCAGTGTCAAGAGGGCGGCGGGGGAACGGGATGAGCAGTTCTTC
TRBV5-4	NA	TRBD1	TRBJ2-7	CASSLRGGPGYEQYF	TGTGCCAGCAGCCTGAGAGGGGGCCCCGGGTACGAGCAGTACTTC
TRBV9	NA	NA	TRBJ2-2	CASSVVEETGELFF	TGTGCCAGCAGCGTAGTAGAGGAAACCGGGGAGCTGTTTTTT
TRBV7-9	NA	TRBD1	TRBJ1-5	CASSATGGSNQPQHF	TGTGCCAGCAGCGCGACAGGGGGTAGCAATCAGCCCCAGCATTTT
TRBV15	NA	TRBD2	TRBJ2-7	CATSRDLIAAGGPKEQYF	TGTGCCACCAGCAGAGATCTTATTGCAGCGGGAGGGCCGAAGGAGCAGTACTTC
TRBV6-5	NA	NA	TRBJ1-1	CASSYSFGAHHAFF	TGTGCCAGCAGTTACTCTTTTGGGGCTCATCACGCTTTCTTT
TRBV24-1	NA	NA	TRBJ1-1	CATSAPGGEAFF	TGTGCCACCAGTGCCCCGGGAGGCGAAGCTTTCTTT
TRBV28	NA	NA	TRBJ1-4	CASSLAPHSQEGKEKLFF	TGTGCCAGCAGTTTAGCCCCGCATTCTCAGGAGGGAAAGGAAAAACTGTTTTTT
TRBV5-6	NA	NA	TRBJ1-2	CASSPLSGSSYYGYTF	TGTGCCAGCAGCCCATTGTCTGGGAGTAGTTACTATGGCTACACCTTC
TRBV19	NA	NA	TRBJ1-1	CASKGGLRRNTEAFF	TGTGCCAGCAAAGGGGGTTTGAGGAGGAACACTGAAGCTTTCTTT
TRBV29-1	NA	TRBD1	TRBJ2-5	CSVVSGTGRQTQYF	TGCAGCGTTGTTTCTGGGACAGGGAGACAGACCCAGTACTTC
TRBV24-1	NA	TRBD2	TRBJ2-1	CATSDSQREAQFF	TGTGCCACCAGTGATTCCCAGCGGGAGGCCCAGTTCTTC
TRBV5-5	NA	NA	TRBJ2-7	CASSLRLAGTTYEQYF	TGTGCCAGCAGCTTAAGATTGGCGGGGACCACCTACGAGCAGTACTTC